This entry is about one TCR beta chain. These data originate in a study of blood T cell repertoires in COVID-19. TCRdb keeps only in-frame clones here, not all; method: immunoSEQ multiplex PCR. The sample comprises 65,000 to 80,000 clones, more than 75% of which are singletons, and under 6% rests with the top ten. This CDR3 contains 15 residues. V shed 4 bases, J shed 4 bases, and the junction held 10 bases outside the gene matches. The specimen was peripheral blood. This clonotype originated in a human donor in a cohort sampled during active COVID-19. V usage is TRBV5-3 and J usage is TRBJ1-2; 7 bases line up with TRBD1. TRBV5-3 falls under the ORF class, with uncertain function. The CDR3: CARSSRTGSIYGYTF. In DNA, the CDR3 is TGTGCCAGAAGCAGCAGGACAGGTAGCATCTATGGCTACACCTTC.